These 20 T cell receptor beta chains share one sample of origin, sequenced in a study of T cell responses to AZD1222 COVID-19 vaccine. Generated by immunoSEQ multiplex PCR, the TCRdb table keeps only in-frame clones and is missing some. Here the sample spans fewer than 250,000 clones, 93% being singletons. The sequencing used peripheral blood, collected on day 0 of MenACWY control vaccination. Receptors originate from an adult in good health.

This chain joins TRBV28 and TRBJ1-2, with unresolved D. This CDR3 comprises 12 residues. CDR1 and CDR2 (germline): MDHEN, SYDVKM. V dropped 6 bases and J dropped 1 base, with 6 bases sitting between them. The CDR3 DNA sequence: TGTGCCAGCAGCCTGGTTAACTATGGCTACACCTTC. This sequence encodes CASSLVNYGYTF.

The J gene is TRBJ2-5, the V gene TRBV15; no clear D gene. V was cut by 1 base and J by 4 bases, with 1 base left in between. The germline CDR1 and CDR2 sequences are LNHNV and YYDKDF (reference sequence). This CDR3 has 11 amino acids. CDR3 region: CATSRGETQYF. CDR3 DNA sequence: TGTGCCACCAGCAGAGGAGAGACCCAGTACTTC. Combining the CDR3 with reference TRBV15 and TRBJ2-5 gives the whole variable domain DAMVIQNPRYQVTQFGKPVTLSCSQTLNHNVMYWYQQKSSQAPKLLFHYYDKDFNNEADTPDNFQSRRPNTSFCFLDIRSPGLGDTAMYLCATSRGETQYFGPGTRLLVL.

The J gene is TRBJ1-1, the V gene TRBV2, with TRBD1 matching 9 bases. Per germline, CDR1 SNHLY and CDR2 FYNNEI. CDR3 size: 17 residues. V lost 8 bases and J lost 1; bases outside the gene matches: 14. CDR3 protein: CASVDRDREAANTEAFF. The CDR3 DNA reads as TGTGCCAGCGTCGACCGGGACAGGGAGGCGGCGAACACTGAAGCTTTCTTT. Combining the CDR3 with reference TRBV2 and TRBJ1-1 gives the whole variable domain EPEVTQTPSHQVTQMGQEVILRCVPISNHLYFYWYRQILGQKVEFLVSFYNNEISEKSEIFDDQFSVERPDGSNFTLKIRSTKLEDSAMYFCASVDRDREAANTEAFFGQGTRLTVV.

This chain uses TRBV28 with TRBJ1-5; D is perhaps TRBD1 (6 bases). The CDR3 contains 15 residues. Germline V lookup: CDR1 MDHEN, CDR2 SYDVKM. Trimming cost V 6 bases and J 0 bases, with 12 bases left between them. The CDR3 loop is CASSSPQGSNQPQHF. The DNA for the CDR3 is TGTGCCAGCAGCTCCCCACAGGGTAGCAATCAGCCCCAGCATTTT.

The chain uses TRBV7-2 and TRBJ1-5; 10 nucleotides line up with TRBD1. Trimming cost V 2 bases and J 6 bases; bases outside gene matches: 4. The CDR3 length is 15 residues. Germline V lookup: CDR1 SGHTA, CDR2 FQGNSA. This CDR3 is CASSLRDRGPQPQHF. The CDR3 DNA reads TGTGCCAGCAGCTTACGGGACAGGGGACCTCAGCCCCAGCATTTT.

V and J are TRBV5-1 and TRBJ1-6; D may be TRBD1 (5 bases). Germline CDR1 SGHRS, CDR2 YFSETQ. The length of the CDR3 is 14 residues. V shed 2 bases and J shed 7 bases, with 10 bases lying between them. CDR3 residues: CASSFGDQNSPLHF. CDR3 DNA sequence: TGCGCCAGCAGCTTTGGGGACCAGAATTCACCCCTCCACTTT. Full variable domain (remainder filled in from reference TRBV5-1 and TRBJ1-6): KAGVTQTPRYLIKTRGQQVTLSCSPISGHRSVSWYQQTPGQGLQFLFEYFSETQRNKGNFPGRFSGRQFSNSRSEMNVSTLELGDSALYLCASSFGDQNSPLHFGNGTRLTVT.

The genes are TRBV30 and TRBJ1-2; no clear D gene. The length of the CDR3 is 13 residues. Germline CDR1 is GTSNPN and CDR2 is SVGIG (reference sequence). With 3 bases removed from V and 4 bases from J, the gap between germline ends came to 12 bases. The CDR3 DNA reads TGTGCCTGGAGGGCCGACATCCCCTATGGCTACACCTTC. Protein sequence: CAWRADIPYGYTF.

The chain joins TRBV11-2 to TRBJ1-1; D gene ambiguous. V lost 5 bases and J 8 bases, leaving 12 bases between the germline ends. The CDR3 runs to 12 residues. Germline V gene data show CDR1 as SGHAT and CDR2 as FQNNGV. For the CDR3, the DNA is TGTGCCAGCAGCCCCCTTCAGAAGGAAGCTTTCTTT. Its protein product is CASSPLQKEAFF.

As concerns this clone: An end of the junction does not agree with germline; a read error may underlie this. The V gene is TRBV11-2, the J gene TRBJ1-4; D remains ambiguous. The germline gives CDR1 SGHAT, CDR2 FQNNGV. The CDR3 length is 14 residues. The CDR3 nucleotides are TGTGCCAGCAGCGCAGCCATTACTAGTGAAAAACTGTTTTTT. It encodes CASSAAITSEKLFF.

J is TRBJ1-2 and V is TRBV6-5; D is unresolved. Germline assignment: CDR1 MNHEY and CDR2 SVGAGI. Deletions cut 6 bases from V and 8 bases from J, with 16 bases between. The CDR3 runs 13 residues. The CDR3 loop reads CASSLGRAGGYTF. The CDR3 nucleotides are TGTGCCAGCAGCCTTGGACGGGCAGGAGGCTACACCTTC.

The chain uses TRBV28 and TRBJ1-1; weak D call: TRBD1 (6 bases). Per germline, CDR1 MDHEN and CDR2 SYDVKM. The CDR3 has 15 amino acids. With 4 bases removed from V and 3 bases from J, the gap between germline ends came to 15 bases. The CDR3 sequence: CASSSQGRGDTEAFF. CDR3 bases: TGTGCCAGCAGTTCACAGGGAAGGGGCGACACTGAAGCTTTCTTT.

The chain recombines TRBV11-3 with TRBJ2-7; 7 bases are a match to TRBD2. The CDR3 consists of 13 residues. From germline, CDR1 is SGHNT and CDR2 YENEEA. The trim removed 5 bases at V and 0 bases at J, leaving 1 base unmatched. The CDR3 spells CASSPGGSYEQYF. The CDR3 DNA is TGTGCCAGCAGCCCGGGGGGCTCCTACGAGCAGTACTTC.

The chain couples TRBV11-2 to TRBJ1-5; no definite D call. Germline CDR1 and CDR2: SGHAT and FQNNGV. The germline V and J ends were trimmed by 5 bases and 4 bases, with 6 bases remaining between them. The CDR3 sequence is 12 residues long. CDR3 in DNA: TGTGCCAGCAGCCGAGGGAATCAGCCCCAGCATTTT. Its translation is CASSRGNQPQHF.

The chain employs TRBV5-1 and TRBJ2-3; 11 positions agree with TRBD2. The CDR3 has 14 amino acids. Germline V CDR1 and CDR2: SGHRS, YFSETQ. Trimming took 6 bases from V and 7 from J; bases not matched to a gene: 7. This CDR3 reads CASTNSGGANTQYF. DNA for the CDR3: TGCGCCAGCACCAATAGCGGGGGGGCTAATACGCAGTATTTT. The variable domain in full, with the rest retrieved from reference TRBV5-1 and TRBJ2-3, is KAGVTQTPRYLIKTRGQQVTLSCSPISGHRSVSWYQQTPGQGLQFLFEYFSETQRNKGNFPGRFSGRQFSNSRSEMNVSTLELGDSALYLCASTNSGGANTQYFGPGTRLTVL.

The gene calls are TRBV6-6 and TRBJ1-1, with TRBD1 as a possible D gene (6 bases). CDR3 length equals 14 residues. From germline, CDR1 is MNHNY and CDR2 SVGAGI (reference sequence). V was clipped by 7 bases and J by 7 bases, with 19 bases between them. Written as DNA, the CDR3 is TGTGCCAGCACCCCCGGGGGGGCCGCCCGTGAAGCTTTCTTT. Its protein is CASTPGGAAREAFF.

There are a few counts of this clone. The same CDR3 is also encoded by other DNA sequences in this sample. Here the CDR3 reads CASSRDRGNSPLHF. The CDR3 coding sequence is TGTGCCAGCAGTCGGGACAGGGGTAATTCACCCCTCCACTTT. The gene calls are TRBV7-8 and TRBJ1-6; 10 bases map to TRBD1. With 6 bases clipped from V and 6 bases from J, the junction kept 2 bases outside the gene matches. The CDR3 is 14 amino acids. Per the germline V gene, CDR1 is SGHVS and CDR2 is FQNEAQ.

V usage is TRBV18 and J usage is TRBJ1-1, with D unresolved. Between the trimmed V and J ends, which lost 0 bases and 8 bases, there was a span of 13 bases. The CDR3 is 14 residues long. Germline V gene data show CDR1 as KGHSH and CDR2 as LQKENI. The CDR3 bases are TGTGCCAGCTCACCACCGTCAGGACGCAAGGAAGCTTTCTTT. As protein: CASSPPSGRKEAFF.

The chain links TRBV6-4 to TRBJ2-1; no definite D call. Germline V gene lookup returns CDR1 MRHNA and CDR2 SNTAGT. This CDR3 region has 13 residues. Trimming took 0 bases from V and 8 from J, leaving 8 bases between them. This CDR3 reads CASSDSPTDEQFF. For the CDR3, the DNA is TGTGCCAGCAGTGACTCGCCGACTGATGAGCAGTTCTTC.

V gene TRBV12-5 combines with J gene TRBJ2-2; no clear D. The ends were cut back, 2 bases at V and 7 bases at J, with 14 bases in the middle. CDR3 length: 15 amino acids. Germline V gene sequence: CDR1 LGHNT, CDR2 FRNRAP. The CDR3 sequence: CASGLWSGGVGELFF. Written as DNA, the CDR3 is TGTGCTAGTGGTTTGTGGTCCGGTGGGGTCGGGGAGCTGTTTTTT. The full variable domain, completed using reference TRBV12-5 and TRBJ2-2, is DARVTQTPRHKVTEMGQEVTMRCQPILGHNTVFWYRQTMMQGLELLAYFRNRAPLDDSGMPKDRFSAEMPDATLATLKIQPSEPRDSAVYFCASGLWSGGVGELFFGEGSRLTVL.

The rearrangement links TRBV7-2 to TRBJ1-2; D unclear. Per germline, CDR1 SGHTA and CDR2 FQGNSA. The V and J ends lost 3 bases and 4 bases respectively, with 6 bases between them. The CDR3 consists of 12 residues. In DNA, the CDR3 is TGTGCCAGCAGCTTTGAGGGCTATGGCTACACCTTC. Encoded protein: CASSFEGYGYTF.